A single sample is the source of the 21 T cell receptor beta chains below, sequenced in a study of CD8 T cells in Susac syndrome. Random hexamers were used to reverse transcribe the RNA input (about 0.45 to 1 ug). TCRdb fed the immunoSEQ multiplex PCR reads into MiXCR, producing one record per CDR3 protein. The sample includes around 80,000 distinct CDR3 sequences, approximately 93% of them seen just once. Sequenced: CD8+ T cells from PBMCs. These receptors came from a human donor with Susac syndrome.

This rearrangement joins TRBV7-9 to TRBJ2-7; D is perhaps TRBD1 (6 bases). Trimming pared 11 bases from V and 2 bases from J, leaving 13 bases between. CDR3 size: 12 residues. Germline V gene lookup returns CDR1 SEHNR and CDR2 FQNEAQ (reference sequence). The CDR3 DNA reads TGTGCCTCTCAAGGGGGTCCCTACGAGCAGTACTTC. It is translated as CASQGGPYEQYF.

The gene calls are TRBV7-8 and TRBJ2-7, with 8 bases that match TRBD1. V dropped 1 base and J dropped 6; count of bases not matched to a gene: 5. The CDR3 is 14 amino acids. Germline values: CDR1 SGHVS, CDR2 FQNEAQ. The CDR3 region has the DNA TGTGCCAGCAGCTTAGTTGGACAGGGACCCGAGCAGTACTTC. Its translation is CASSLVGQGPEQYF.

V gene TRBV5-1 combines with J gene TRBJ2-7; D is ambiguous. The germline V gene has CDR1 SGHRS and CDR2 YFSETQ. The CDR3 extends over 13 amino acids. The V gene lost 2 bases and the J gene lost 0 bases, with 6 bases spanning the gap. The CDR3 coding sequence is TGCGCCAGCAGCTTTGCTACCTCCTACGAGCAGTACTTC. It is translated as CASSFATSYEQYF. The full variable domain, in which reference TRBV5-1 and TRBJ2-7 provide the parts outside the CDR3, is KAGVTQTPRYLIKTRGQQVTLSCSPISGHRSVSWYQQTPGQGLQFLFEYFSETQRNKGNFPGRFSGRQFSNSRSEMNVSTLELGDSALYLCASSFATSYEQYFGPGTRLTVT.

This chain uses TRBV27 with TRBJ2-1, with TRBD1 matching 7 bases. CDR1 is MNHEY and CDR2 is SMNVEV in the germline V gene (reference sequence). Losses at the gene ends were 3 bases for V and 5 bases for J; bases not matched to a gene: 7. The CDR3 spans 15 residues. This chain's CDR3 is CASSFRGRGDNEQFF. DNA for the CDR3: TGTGCCAGCAGTTTTAGGGGGCGAGGGGACAATGAGCAGTTCTTC.

Here the CDR3 reads CSVSYRGSVMDEQYF. The CDR3 DNA is TGCAGCGTTTCGTACAGGGGGTCAGTAATGGACGAGCAGTACTTC. The V call is TRBV29-1, the J call TRBJ2-7; 8 bases map to TRBD1. V was pared by 5 bases and J by 5 bases, with 14 bases of the junction left unmatched. CDR1 is SQVTM, CDR2 ANQGSEA, per germline. The length of the CDR3 is 15 residues.

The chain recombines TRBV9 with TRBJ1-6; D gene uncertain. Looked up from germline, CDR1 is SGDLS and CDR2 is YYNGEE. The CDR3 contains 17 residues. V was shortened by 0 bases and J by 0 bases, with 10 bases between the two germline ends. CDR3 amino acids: CASSVGRQSSYNSPLHF. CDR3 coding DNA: TGTGCCAGCAGCGTAGGACGGCAGAGCTCCTATAATTCACCCCTCCACTTT.

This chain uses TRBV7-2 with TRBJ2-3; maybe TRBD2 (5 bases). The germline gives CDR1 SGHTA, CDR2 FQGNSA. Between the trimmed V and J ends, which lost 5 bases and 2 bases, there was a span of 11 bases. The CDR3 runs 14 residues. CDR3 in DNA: TGTGCCAGCAGCGAGCGGAGTTTCACAGATACGCAGTATTTT. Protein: CASSERSFTDTQYF.

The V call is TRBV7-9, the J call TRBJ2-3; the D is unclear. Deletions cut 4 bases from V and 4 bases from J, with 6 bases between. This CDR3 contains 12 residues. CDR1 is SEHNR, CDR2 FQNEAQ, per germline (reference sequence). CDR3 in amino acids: CASSSHPDTQYF. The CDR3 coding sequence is TGTGCCAGCAGCTCCCACCCAGATACGCAGTATTTT.

The CDR3 reads CASTPGTVVGYTF. The CDR3 DNA reads TGTGCCAGCACCCCGGGGACGGTAGTAGGCTACACCTTC. V gene TRBV7-9 combines with J gene TRBJ1-2, with D tentatively TRBD1 (5 bases). The CDR3 is 13 residues long. Germline V lookup: CDR1 SEHNR, CDR2 FQNEAQ (reference sequence). Deletions cut 7 bases from V and 8 bases from J, with 17 bases between.

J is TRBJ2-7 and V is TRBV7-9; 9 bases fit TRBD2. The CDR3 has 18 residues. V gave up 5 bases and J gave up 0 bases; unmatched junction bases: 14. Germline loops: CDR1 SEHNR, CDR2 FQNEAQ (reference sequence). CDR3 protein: CASSPHSRGGPNSYEQYF. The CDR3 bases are TGTGCCAGCAGCCCCCACTCGCGGGGGGGACCAAACTCCTACGAGCAGTACTTC.

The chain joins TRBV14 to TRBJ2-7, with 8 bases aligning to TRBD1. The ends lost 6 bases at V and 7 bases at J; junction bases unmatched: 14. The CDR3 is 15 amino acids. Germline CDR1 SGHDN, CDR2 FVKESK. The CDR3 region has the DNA TGTGCCAGCAGGCCAACCGGGACAGGAGTATGGGAGCAGTACTTC. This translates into CASRPTGTGVWEQYF.

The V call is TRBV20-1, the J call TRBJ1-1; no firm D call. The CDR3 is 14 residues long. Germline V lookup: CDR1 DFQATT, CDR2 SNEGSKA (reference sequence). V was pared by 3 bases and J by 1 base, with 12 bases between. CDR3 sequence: CSARSWEANTEAFF. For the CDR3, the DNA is TGCAGTGCTAGGTCCTGGGAGGCGAACACTGAAGCTTTCTTT.

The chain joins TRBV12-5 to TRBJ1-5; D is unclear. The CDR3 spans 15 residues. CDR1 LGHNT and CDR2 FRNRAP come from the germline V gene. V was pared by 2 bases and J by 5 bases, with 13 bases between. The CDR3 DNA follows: TGTGCTAGTGGTTTGCTAATATCAGAACATCAGCCCCAGCATTTT. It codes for CASGLLISEHQPQHF.

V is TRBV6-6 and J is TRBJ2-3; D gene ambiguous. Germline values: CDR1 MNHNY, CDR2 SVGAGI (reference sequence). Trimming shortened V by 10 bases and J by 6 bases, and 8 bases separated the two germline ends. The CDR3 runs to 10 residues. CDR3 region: CATDSDTQYF. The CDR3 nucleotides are TGTGCCACCGACTCCGATACGCAGTATTTT.

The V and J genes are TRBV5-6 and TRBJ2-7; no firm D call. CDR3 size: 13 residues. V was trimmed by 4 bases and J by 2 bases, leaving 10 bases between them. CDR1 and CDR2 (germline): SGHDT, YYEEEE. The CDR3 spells CASSPGVTYEQYF. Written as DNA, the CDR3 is TGTGCCAGCAGCCCCGGTGTAACCTACGAGCAGTACTTC.

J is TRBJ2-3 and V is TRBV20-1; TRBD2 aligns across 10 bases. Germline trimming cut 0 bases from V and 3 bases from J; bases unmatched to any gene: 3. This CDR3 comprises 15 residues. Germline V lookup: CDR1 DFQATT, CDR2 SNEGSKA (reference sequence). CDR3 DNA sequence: TGCAGTGCTAGAGATCGACTAGCGGGTACAGATACGCAGTATTTT. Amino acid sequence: CSARDRLAGTDTQYF.

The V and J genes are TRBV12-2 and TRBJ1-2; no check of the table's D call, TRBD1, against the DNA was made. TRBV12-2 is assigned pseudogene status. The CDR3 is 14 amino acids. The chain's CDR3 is CASRLPQGNYGYTF. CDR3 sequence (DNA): TGTGCAAGTCGCTTACCACAGGGAAACTATGGCTACACCTTC.

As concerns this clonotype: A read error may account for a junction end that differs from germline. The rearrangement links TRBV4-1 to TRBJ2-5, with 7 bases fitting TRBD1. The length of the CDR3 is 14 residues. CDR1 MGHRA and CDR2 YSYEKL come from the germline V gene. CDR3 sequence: CASCQENRGETQYF. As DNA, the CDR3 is TGCGCCAGCTGCCAAGAAAACAGGGGAGAGACCCAGTACTTC.

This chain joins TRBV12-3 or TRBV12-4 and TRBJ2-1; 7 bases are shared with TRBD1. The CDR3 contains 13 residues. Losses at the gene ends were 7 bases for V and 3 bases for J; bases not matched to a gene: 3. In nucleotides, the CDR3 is TGTGCCAGCAACCAGGGGGTCTACAATGAGCAGTTCTTC. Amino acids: CASNQGVYNEQFF.

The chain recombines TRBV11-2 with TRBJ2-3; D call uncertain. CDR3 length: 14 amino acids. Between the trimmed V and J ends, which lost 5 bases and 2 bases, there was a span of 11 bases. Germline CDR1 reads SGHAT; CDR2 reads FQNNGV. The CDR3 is CASSHRPFTDTQYF. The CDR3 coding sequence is TGTGCCAGCAGCCACCGACCCTTCACAGATACGCAGTATTTT.

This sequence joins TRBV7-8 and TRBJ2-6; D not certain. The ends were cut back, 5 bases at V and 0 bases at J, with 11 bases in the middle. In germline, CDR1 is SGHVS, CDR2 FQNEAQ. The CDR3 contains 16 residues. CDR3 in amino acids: CASSGPESSGANVLTF. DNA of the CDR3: TGTGCCAGCAGCGGACCAGAGAGCTCTGGGGCCAACGTCCTGACTTTC.